The T cell receptor beta chain described here comes from a study of breast tumors, draining lymph nodes, adjacent tissues. Study-wide results and limits: Tumor repertoires ranked between lymph nodes and nontumor tissue in diversity, with V and J gene preferences. Compared with basal-like, luminal-like tumors shared significantly more repertoire with nontumor tissue. Most tumor T cells seemingly derive from lymph node, then expand in tumor. Tumor T cell lymph node origin was a supported hypothesis, not proven.

The germline gives CDR1 DFQATT, CDR2 SNEGSKA (reference sequence). The V and J ends lost 3 bases and 2 bases respectively, with 17 bases between them. This CDR3 comprises 15 residues. Ten or more counts support this clonotype. Its matching antigen is unknown. This may arise from a read error, as a much more abundant clone is one base away. TCRdb recomputed calls from the multiplex PCR reads with MiXCR, one row per CDR3 protein. The table includes some 9,200 distinct CDR3 sequences, 35% to 55% detected once. The chain combines TRBV20-1 with TRBJ2-7; D may be TRBD1 or TRBD2 (6 bases each). This TCR derives from a female donor with breast cancer. Some clones in this sample may be carry-over from other donors' samples. Specimen: tumor-adjacent breast tissue. The CDR3 DNA reads TGCAGTGCTAGTAAGGGGGGATCTCTTCCCTACGAGCAGTACTTC. Protein product: CSASKGGSLPYEQYF.